The next 4 T cell receptor beta chains were all read from a single sample in a study of T cells expressing NK-cell markers. TCRdb reprocessed the 5' RACE reads and stores each CDR3 protein as one record, lacking DNA. This sample's table reports 400,000 or so distinct CDR3 sequences. Material for sequencing was blood T cells: a sorted CD56 or NKG2C T cell subset, CD4+ or CD8+ T cells, or bulk PBMC T cells (not recorded which). These receptors were collected from a woman aged 45 to 65 in good health.

The chain uses TRBV7-9 and TRBJ1-5; as DNA is missing, the TRBD1 call by TCRdb cannot be tested. This CDR3 is 14 amino acids long. The germline CDR1 and CDR2 sequences are SEHNR and FQNEAQ (reference sequence). CDR3 region: CASSPVQGDQPQHF.

The chain is built from TRBV2 and TRBJ1-5; with no DNA, the TCRdb D assignment of TRBD1 cannot be verified. CDR1 and CDR2 (germline): SNHLY, FYNNEI. This CDR3 has 13 amino acids. CDR3 sequence: CASSLTGEKPQHF.

CDR3 residues: CASSYTRDGEQFF. The rearrangement uses TRBV6-1 and TRBJ2-1; TCRdb's D call of TRBD1 is untestable without DNA. CDR1 and CDR2 (germline): MNHNS, SASEGT. This CDR3 comprises 13 residues.

V is TRBV3-1 and J is TRBJ2-2; TCRdb selects TRBD2, and the lack of DNA leaves this call unchecked. Germline assignment: CDR1 LGHDT and CDR2 YNNKEL (reference sequence). This CDR3 region has 14 residues. CDR3 residues: CASSYGTSVRELFF.